The 16 T cell receptor beta chains in this list originate from one sample, sequenced in a study of T cells in localized non-small cell lung cancer. TCRdb's copy holds only in-frame clones and misses some; the assay was immunoSEQ multiplex PCR. The table has approximately 54,000 clones, about four fifths seen once; the top ten hold less than 20%. The source was peripheral blood, collected before any cancer treatment. These receptors were collected from a female donor over 55 with stage II squamous cell lung carcinoma.

The chain is built from TRBV25-1 and TRBJ2-5; D gene ambiguous. The ends were cut back, 3 bases at V and 2 bases at J, with 13 bases in the middle. The germline V gene has CDR1 MGHDK and CDR2 SYGVNS. The CDR3 runs to 15 residues. The CDR3 sequence is CASSERLQSQETQYF. The CDR3 nucleotides are TGTGCCAGCAGTGAGCGCCTCCAGTCACAAGAGACCCAGTACTTC.

The V gene is TRBV6-5, the J gene TRBJ1-3, with TRBD1 identical over 9 bases. Germline V CDR1 and CDR2: MNHEY, SVGAGI. The V and J ends lost 6 bases and 4 bases, in that order; junction bases with no gene match: 7. The CDR3 contains 15 residues. The CDR3 reads CASSQQGARGNTIYF. The CDR3 DNA is TGTGCCAGCAGCCAACAGGGGGCGCGCGGAAACACCATATATTTT.

The rearrangement joins TRBV7-2 to TRBJ2-7; D remains ambiguous. Trimming left V 2 bases short and J 2 bases short, with 4 bases between. The CDR3 covers 12 residues. Germline CDR1 is SGHTA and CDR2 is FQGNSA. The DNA for the CDR3 is TGTGCCAGCAGCTTAAGTACCTACGAGCAGTACTTC. Translating it yields CASSLSTYEQYF.

This chain links TRBV19 with TRBJ2-5, with 8 nucleotides matching TRBD1. The length of the CDR3 is 14 residues. V was pared by 4 bases and J by 4 bases, with 5 bases of the junction left unmatched. Germline V gene sequence: CDR1 LNHDA, CDR2 SQIVND (reference sequence). In DNA form, the CDR3 reads TGTGCCAGTAGTACAGGACAGGGCCGAGAGACCCAGTACTTC. It yields the protein CASSTGQGRETQYF.

The chain recombines TRBV5-1 with TRBJ1-4; TRBD1 might be the D (5 bases). V lost 6 bases, J lost 8 bases, and 26 bases lay in between. The CDR3 sequence is 17 residues long. Per the germline V gene, CDR1 is SGHRS and CDR2 is YFSETQ. DNA of the CDR3: TGCGCCAGCACCAAGTCTACCGCAGGTCCCGGGGGGGAAAAACTGTTTTTT. This encodes CASTKSTAGPGGEKLFF.

The V call is TRBV20-1, the J call TRBJ1-3; D is undetermined. Germline V gives CDR1 DFQATT, CDR2 SNEGSKA (reference sequence). The CDR3 runs to 11 residues. Trimming took off 5 bases at V and 8 bases at J, with 10 bases between the two ends. DNA for the CDR3: TGCAGTGCTGATCGGAGAGACACCATATATTTT. Translated, it gives CSADRRDTIYF.

Regarding this clone: The same CDR3 arises from other DNA sequences in this sample as well. The chain recombines TRBV7-2 with TRBJ1-3, with 7 bases lining up with TRBD1. This CDR3 is built from 13 residues. Germline V lookup: CDR1 SGHTA, CDR2 FQGNSA. The J segment lost 4 bases and the V segment lost 5 bases, leaving 2 bases of the junction unmatched. CDR3 in DNA: TGTGCCAGCAGCCCACAGGGGGGAAACACCATATATTTT. Protein product: CASSPQGGNTIYF. The full variable domain, with the rest looked up from reference TRBV7-2 and TRBJ1-3, is GAGVSQSPSNKVTEKGKDVELRCDPISGHTALYWYRQSLGQGLEFLIYFQGNSAPDKSGLPSDRFSAERTGGSVSTLTIQRTQQEDSAVYLCASSPQGGNTIYFGEGSWLTVV.

CDR3 DNA sequence: TGTGCCAGCTCACCTGGAGGGGGCGCAGATACGCAGTATTTT. Residues: CASSPGGGADTQYF. The J gene is TRBJ2-3, the V gene TRBV18; tentatively, D is TRBD1 (7 bases). The CDR3 has 14 amino acids. Germline assignment: CDR1 KGHSH and CDR2 LQKENI. Deletions cut 3 bases from V and 4 bases from J, with 11 bases between.

This clone has more than one count but fewer than ten. The chain links TRBV27 to TRBJ1-2; D remains ambiguous. The ends were cut back, 5 bases at V and 5 bases at J, with 6 bases in the middle. Germline V gene lookup returns CDR1 MNHEY and CDR2 SMNVEV (reference sequence). The CDR3 has 11 amino acids. CDR3 protein: CASSPGYGYTF. The CDR3 DNA reads as TGTGCCAGCAGTCCCGGGTATGGCTACACCTTC.

V is TRBV7-3 and J is TRBJ1-4, with TRBD1 as a possible D gene (6 bases). The germline gives CDR1 SGHTA, CDR2 FQGTGA. The CDR3 is 15 amino acids. Trimming took off 1 base at V and 7 bases at J, with 13 bases between the two ends. CDR3 nucleotides: TGTGCCAGCAGCTTAAACCCAGGGGCTGGTGAAAAACTGTTTTTT. It translates to CASSLNPGAGEKLFF. The full variable domain, completed using reference TRBV7-3 and TRBJ1-4, is GAGVSQTPSNKVTEKGKYVELRCDPISGHTALYWYRQSLGQGPEFLIYFQGTGAADDSGLPNDRFFAVRPEGSVSTLKIQRTERGDSAVYLCASSLNPGAGEKLFFGSGTQLSVL.

This clone came up once. This chain uses TRBV6-1 with TRBJ2-7; 11 nucleotides agree with TRBD1. The CDR3 is 15 residues long. Trimming took 1 base from V and 4 from J; bases not matched to a gene: 3. In germline, CDR1 is MNHNS, CDR2 SASEGT. The CDR3 reads CASSEGGQGGYEQYF. Written as DNA, the CDR3 is TGTGCCAGCAGTGAAGGGGGACAGGGGGGATACGAGCAGTACTTC.

The V gene is TRBV27, the J gene TRBJ2-2; the match to TRBD1 covers 11 bases. The trim removed 5 bases at V and 6 bases at J, leaving 17 bases unmatched. Germline loops: CDR1 MNHEY, CDR2 SMNVEV (reference sequence). The length of the CDR3 is 19 residues. CDR3: CASSPLINRDRGMSGELFF. CDR3 coding DNA: TGTGCCAGCAGTCCCCTCATAAACCGGGACAGGGGGATGTCCGGGGAGCTGTTTTTT.

The genes are TRBV2 and TRBJ1-2; TRBD1 matches at 9 bases. Per the germline V gene, CDR1 is SNHLY and CDR2 is FYNNEI. The CDR3 extends over 12 amino acids. The J segment lost 6 bases and the V segment lost 6 bases, leaving 2 bases of the junction unmatched. CDR3 amino acids: CASRRQGDGYTF. CDR3 nucleotide sequence: TGTGCCAGCAGGCGACAGGGGGATGGCTACACCTTC.

The rearrangement joins TRBV6-5 to TRBJ2-7, with no clear D. Germline CDR1 reads MNHEY; CDR2 reads SVGAGI. V lost 2 bases, J lost 2 bases, and 7 bases lay in between. This CDR3 spans 13 amino acids. The CDR3 here is CASSYGATYEQYF. CDR3 nucleotide sequence: TGTGCCAGCAGTTACGGTGCTACCTACGAGCAGTACTTC.

The rearrangement joins TRBV19 to TRBJ1-5, with D unclear. Germline CDR1 LNHDA, CDR2 SQIVND (reference sequence). The CDR3 consists of 17 residues. Between the trimmed V and J ends, which lost 3 bases and 5 bases, there was a span of 20 bases. The CDR3 protein is CASSIRPGLLRYQPQHF. The CDR3 DNA reads TGTGCCAGTAGTATTAGGCCCGGCCTCCTGCGCTATCAGCCCCAGCATTTT.

This chain links TRBV6-6 with TRBJ1-2, with 8 nucleotides matching TRBD1. Trimming removed 6 bases from V and 5 bases from J; junction bases left unmatched: 8. The CDR3 sequence is 14 residues long. From germline, CDR1 is MNHNY and CDR2 SVGAGI (reference sequence). CDR3 protein: CASRLRTGWYGYTF. CDR3 sequence (DNA): TGTGCCAGCAGACTCCGGACAGGGTGGTATGGCTACACCTTC.